These 26 T cell receptor beta chains were sequenced from one sample in a study of blood T cells in healthy people across ages. A second PCR, run for 7 to 11 cycles, used a sample-barcoded 5' primer plus a J-beta primer mix. TCRdb reanalysed the 5' RACE reads using MiXCR and keeps one entry per CDR3 protein. The sample has roughly 1,500,000 distinct CDR3 sequences, 34% seen once; the top ten hold about 11%. Sequencing input: blood. These receptors all come from a woman younger than 45 in good health.

This clonotype has a handful of counts. V gene TRBV4-1 combines with J gene TRBJ2-6, with 9 bases fitting TRBD1. Germline-derived CDR1 and CDR2 are MGHRA and YSYEKL. The CDR3 length is 17 residues. Losses at the gene ends were 4 bases for V and 2 bases for J; bases not matched to a gene: 6. As DNA, the CDR3 is TGCGCCAGCAGCCCCAGACAGGGGGGGCCTGGGGCCAACGTCCTGACTTTC. Protein: CASSPRQGGPGANVLTF.

This clonotype appeared many times. The J gene is TRBJ2-7, the V gene TRBV9, with 7 bases aligning to TRBD1. The germline V gene has CDR1 SGDLS and CDR2 YYNGEE. The CDR3 length is 14 residues. V lost 4 bases, J lost 6 bases, and 10 bases stayed unmatched. The CDR3 spells CASSQILSGGEQYF. CDR3 in DNA: TGTGCCAGCAGCCAAATTTTGTCAGGGGGCGAGCAGTACTTC.

The chain has TRBV5-6 and TRBJ2-1, with 8 bases fitting TRBD2. Germline values: CDR1 SGHDT, CDR2 YYEEEE. This CDR3 has 16 residues. J was trimmed by 9 bases and V by 0 bases; bases with no gene match: 11. The CDR3 DNA reads as TGTGCCAGCAGCTTGGACGGGGGGGCCCCAGTCGTTGAGCAGTTCTTC. Translating gives CASSLDGGAPVVEQFF.

This clonotype has just a few counts. This chain joins TRBV28 and TRBJ2-3; D is ambiguous. There are 11 residues in the CDR3. The germline CDR1 and CDR2 sequences are MDHEN and SYDVKM. Trimming took off 9 bases at V and 4 bases at J, with 8 bases between the two ends. The DNA for the CDR3 is TGTGCCAGTCAGTTTTCAGATACGCAGTATTTT. Translated: CASQFSDTQYF.

The table lists this clonotype with a few counts. The chain joins TRBV3-1 to TRBJ2-1; 9 bases map to TRBD1. CDR3 length: 16 amino acids. The germline V gene has CDR1 LGHDT and CDR2 YNNKEL (reference sequence). Germline trimming cut 0 bases from V and 9 bases from J; bases unmatched to any gene: 9. The CDR3 DNA follows: TGTGCCAGCAGCCAAGAAAGGAACAGGGGGCTGAGTGAGCAGTTCTTC. Translation gives CASSQERNRGLSEQFF.

This rearrangement joins TRBV20-1 to TRBJ2-7; 9 bases align to TRBD2. V trimming: 6 bases; J trimming: 12 bases; junction bases outside the gene matches: 12. Germline V gene sequence: CDR1 DFQATT, CDR2 SNEGSKA (reference sequence). The CDR3 loop spans 12 amino acids. The CDR3 bases are TGCAGTGCGCCGGGACTAGCAGAGACCCTGTACTTC. Protein product: CSAPGLAETLYF.

Concerning this clonotype itself: At one end, the junction sequence differs from germline, possibly due to a read error. The chain couples TRBV4-1 to TRBJ1-5; D not resolved. Germline V CDR1 and CDR2: MGHRA, YSYEKL. This CDR3 has 12 residues. CDR3: CASSQPNRPQHF. In DNA, the CDR3 is TGCGCCAGCAGCCAACCGAATCGGCCCCAGCATTTT.

This clonotype was found once. The chain joins TRBV2 to TRBJ2-1; no clear D. The CDR3 contains 11 residues. Germline assignment: CDR1 SNHLY and CDR2 FYNNEI. Trimming cost V 11 bases and J 10 bases, with 15 bases left between them. The CDR3 nucleotides are TGTGCCGGCCGTCTAAAACGGGAGCAGTTCTTC. Residues: CAGRLKREQFF.

The DNA of the CDR3 is TGCGCCAGCAGCTTGGAAGGTGGGCCGCTAGAAAAACTGTTTTTT. Residues: CASSLEGGPLEKLFF. The V gene is TRBV5-1, the J gene TRBJ1-4; D call uncertain. The germline V gene has CDR1 SGHRS and CDR2 YFSETQ. The CDR3 is 15 residues long. V was trimmed by 0 bases and J by 8 bases, leaving 14 bases between them.

The chain joins TRBV6-1 to TRBJ2-7; a possible D gene is TRBD1 (6 bases). Germline values: CDR1 MNHNS, CDR2 SASEGT. The CDR3 is 13 amino acids. The V end was cut by 7 bases, the J end by 3 bases, with 13 bases between. CDR3 in DNA: TGTGCCAGCATGCGGCTAGGGGGCTACGAGCAGTACTTC. Its protein is CASMRLGGYEQYF.

The V gene is TRBV29-1, the J gene TRBJ2-3; D unresolved. Trimming left V 4 bases short and J 9 bases short, with 11 bases between. The CDR3 has 11 amino acids. CDR1 is SQVTM and CDR2 is ANQGSEA in the germline V gene. The CDR3 region is CSVVFTKTQYF. CDR3 in DNA: TGCAGCGTTGTTTTCACAAAGACGCAGTATTTT.

The rearrangement links TRBV27 to TRBJ2-3, with D unresolved. From germline, CDR1 is MNHEY and CDR2 SMNVEV (reference sequence). The CDR3 contains 16 residues. The V end lost 1 base, the J end lost 1 base, and 12 bases lay between the germline ends. CDR3 DNA sequence: TGTGCCAGCAGTTTATATGTGGGCGCGGGCACAGATACGCAGTATTTT. Encoded protein: CASSLYVGAGTDTQYF.

The J gene is TRBJ1-5, the V gene TRBV4-2; no definite D call. The germline V gene encodes CDR1 LGHNA and CDR2 YNFKEQ. This CDR3 region has 13 residues. The V gene lost 4 bases and the J gene lost 6 bases, with 10 bases spanning the gap. CDR3 bases: TGTGCCAGCAGCCGAGAGGGAAGTCAGCCCCAGCATTTT. Its protein is CASSREGSQPQHF.

This clonotype has more than one count but fewer than ten. The chain carries TRBV5-1 and TRBJ1-5; TRBD1 is a possible D gene (6 bases). CDR3 length: 15 residues. V shed 1 base and J shed 4 bases, with 12 bases lying between them. CDR1 SGHRS and CDR2 YFSETQ come from the germline V gene. The CDR3 sequence is CASSLKAGVNQPQHF. CDR3 coding DNA: TGCGCCAGCAGCTTGAAGGCAGGGGTAAATCAGCCCCAGCATTTT. The whole variable domain, remainder taken from reference TRBV5-1 and TRBJ1-5, is KAGVTQTPRYLIKTRGQQVTLSCSPISGHRSVSWYQQTPGQGLQFLFEYFSETQRNKGNFPGRFSGRQFSNSRSEMNVSTLELGDSALYLCASSLKAGVNQPQHFGDGTRLSIL.

V is TRBV3-1 and J is TRBJ1-2; no clear D gene. V gave up 4 bases and J gave up 2 bases, with 11 bases separating them. Germline CDR1 is LGHDT and CDR2 is YNNKEL (reference sequence). The CDR3 spans 14 residues. Here the CDR3 DNA reads TGTGCCAGCAGCCCCATGCCAGCCAACTATGGCTACACCTTC. Translated, it gives CASSPMPANYGYTF. Full variable domain (remainder filled in from reference TRBV3-1 and TRBJ1-2): DTAVSQTPKYLVTQMGNDKSIKCEQNLGHDTMYWYKQDSKKFLKIMFSYNNKELIINETVPNRFSPKSPDKAHLNLHINSLELGDSAVYFCASSPMPANYGYTFGSGTRLTVV.

The sample holds a few counts of this clonotype. The CDR3 DNA follows: TGCAGTGCCGGGACCTTATTGAACACTGAAGCTTTCTTT. Translated: CSAGTLLNTEAFF. The V call is TRBV20-1, the J call TRBJ1-1, with a weak D call TRBD1 (5 bases). This CDR3 has 13 residues. Per germline, CDR1 DFQATT and CDR2 SNEGSKA (reference sequence). Deletions cut 6 bases from V and 0 bases from J, with 11 bases between.

The V and J genes are TRBV10-3 and TRBJ1-4; 9 bases match TRBD1. This CDR3 contains 13 residues. V shed 4 bases, J shed 11 bases, and the junction held 5 bases outside the gene matches. Germline V lookup: CDR1 ENHRY, CDR2 SYGVKD. The CDR3 region is CAISGGGQGKLFF. DNA of the CDR3: TGTGCCATCAGTGGGGGTGGACAGGGGAAACTGTTTTTT.

The V and J genes are TRBV28 and TRBJ1-4, with 8 bases lining up with TRBD1. Germline V lookup: CDR1 MDHEN, CDR2 SYDVKM. Unmatched junction bases numbered 12, after V lost 8 bases and J lost 10 bases. The CDR3 runs to 14 residues. CDR3 nucleotide sequence: TGTGCCAGCTTCCCCGGGACAGGACTCGCAAAACTGTTTTTT. It specifies CASFPGTGLAKLFF.

This clonotype was counted only a few times. V usage is TRBV9 and J usage is TRBJ2-3; 7 nucleotides line up with TRBD1. V gave up 2 bases and J gave up 3 bases; unmatched junction bases: 12. The CDR3 loop spans 17 amino acids. Germline CDR1 is SGDLS and CDR2 is YYNGEE. The CDR3: CASSVPVRGGDTDTQYF. CDR3 coding DNA: TGTGCCAGCAGCGTCCCGGTACGAGGGGGCGATACAGATACGCAGTATTTT.

This chain uses TRBV20-1 with TRBJ2-1; TRBD2 might be the D (6 bases). V lost 7 bases to trimming and J lost 9 bases, with 16 bases between them. Germline CDR1 is DFQATT and CDR2 is SNEGSKA (reference sequence). This CDR3 region has 12 residues. The CDR3 here is CSEEAGDGEQFF. CDR3 in DNA: TGCAGTGAGGAAGCGGGTGATGGTGAGCAGTTCTTC.

This clonotype was recorded a few times. The chain uses TRBV20-1 and TRBJ2-3; D might be TRBD1 or TRBD2, each matching 5 bases. V lost 2 bases and J lost 4, with 13 bases in between. Germline V gives CDR1 DFQATT, CDR2 SNEGSKA (reference sequence). The CDR3 consists of 14 residues. The CDR3 DNA is TGCAGTGCTAGACTCCGGGGCCGGGCAGATACGCAGTATTTT. Protein sequence: CSARLRGRADTQYF.

CDR3 nucleotides: TGTGCCAGCAGTGGGGGGACTAGCGGGAGTAACAATGAGCAGTTCTTC. This encodes CASSGGTSGSNNEQFF. J is TRBJ2-1 and V is TRBV6-1; TRBD2 matches at 14 bases. Unmatched junction bases numbered 4, after V lost 4 bases and J lost 5 bases. This CDR3 has 16 residues. The V gene's germline CDR1 is MNHNS and CDR2 SASEGT.

The chain is built from TRBV7-3 and TRBJ2-7, with 9 bases identical to TRBD2. The J segment lost 0 bases and the V segment lost 1 base, leaving 10 bases of the junction unmatched. This CDR3 is 18 amino acids long. Germline values: CDR1 SGHTA, CDR2 FQGTGA. CDR3 sequence (DNA): TGTGCCAGCAGCTTAAGGGCTAGCGGGAAACGATTCTCCTACGAGCAGTACTTC. Translated: CASSLRASGKRFSYEQYF.

This clonotype was seen more than once but under ten times. J is TRBJ2-2 and V is TRBV20-1; 8 positions agree with TRBD2. Germline CDR1 DFQATT, CDR2 SNEGSKA (reference sequence). J was trimmed by 0 bases and V by 2 bases; bases with no gene match: 8. The CDR3 contains 17 residues. In DNA form, the CDR3 reads TGCAGTGCTAGACGCCTTAGCGGGGACCCGAACACCGGGGAGCTGTTTTTT. This gives the protein CSARRLSGDPNTGELFF.

This clonotype has only a few counts. The CDR3 coding sequence is TGCGCCAGCAGCTCCTCGACGGACTCCTACGAGCAGTACTTC. It is translated as CASSSSTDSYEQYF. The chain couples TRBV5-1 to TRBJ2-7; D is uncertain. Trimming pared 3 bases from V and 0 bases from J, leaving 10 bases between. This CDR3 has 14 amino acids. The V gene's germline CDR1 is SGHRS and CDR2 YFSETQ.

CDR3 loop: CSAKRIGGSYGYTF. The DNA of the CDR3 is TGCAGTGCAAAAAGGATAGGGGGGTCCTATGGCTACACCTTC. This chain connects TRBV20-1 to TRBJ1-2, with a tentative D call TRBD1 (6 bases). The CDR3 length is 14 residues. The germline V gene encodes CDR1 DFQATT and CDR2 SNEGSKA (reference sequence). The ends were cut back, 6 bases at V and 4 bases at J, with 18 bases in the middle.